These 20 T cell receptor beta chains were all obtained from the same sample, sequenced in a study of OX40 agonist ivuxolimab in advanced cancers. Repertoires were generated with immunoSEQ multiplex PCR, while TCRdb's copy carries only in-frame clones and drops some. Of 35,000 to 55,000 clones listed, 65% to 85% were seen once; the top ten hold 6.5% to 8%. The input for sequencing was CD4+ or CD8+ T cells sorted from blood, taken in a trial of the OX40 agonist ivuxolimab. The receptors derive from an adult with an advanced solid tumor such as melanoma, head and neck, liver or kidney cancer.

The V gene is TRBV2, the J gene TRBJ1-1, with 7 positions matching TRBD1. CDR1 is SNHLY and CDR2 is FYNNEI in the germline V gene. V lost 4 bases, J lost 0 bases, and 11 bases stayed unmatched. This CDR3 spans 17 amino acids. The CDR3 is CASSGHRGATMNTEAFF. CDR3 in DNA: TGTGCCAGCAGTGGCCACAGGGGCGCCACCATGAACACTGAAGCTTTCTTT.

J is TRBJ2-7 and V is TRBV7-9; D might be TRBD2 (6 bases). Germline CDR1 SEHNR, CDR2 FQNEAQ (reference sequence). There are 14 residues in the CDR3. Trimming left V 8 bases short and J 5 bases short, with 19 bases between. The CDR3 DNA reads as TGTGCCAGCCGCCTTAGCGGAGACGACGACGAGCAGTACTTC. Encoded protein: CASRLSGDDDEQYF.

The V gene is TRBV4-3, the J gene TRBJ1-4, with D tentatively TRBD1 (6 bases). CDR1 and CDR2 (germline): LGHNA, YSLEER. The CDR3 runs 14 residues. V was pared by 5 bases and J by 5 bases, with 12 bases between. The CDR3 coding sequence is TGCGCCAGCAGCAAAAGGGGGTACAATGAAAAACTGTTTTTT. This encodes CASSKRGYNEKLFF.

The chain employs TRBV14 and TRBJ2-5; weak D call: TRBD2 (5 bases). V shed 0 bases and J shed 10 bases, with 12 bases lying between them. The length of the CDR3 is 13 residues. Germline V gene data show CDR1 as SGHDN and CDR2 as FVKESK. DNA of the CDR3: TGTGCCAGCAGCCAAGATCCGGGGTCCAACCAGTACTTC. It specifies CASSQDPGSNQYF.

The genes are TRBV5-4 and TRBJ1-1; D gene unclear. Germline CDR1 reads SGHNT; CDR2 reads YYREEE (reference sequence). There are 15 residues in the CDR3. V lost 0 bases to trimming and J lost 1 base, with 10 bases between them. Here the CDR3 reads CASSLDSGWNTEAFF. DNA for the CDR3: TGTGCCAGCAGCTTGGATTCGGGGTGGAACACTGAAGCTTTCTTT.

V is TRBV6-5 and J is TRBJ2-7, with 7 bases aligning to TRBD2. After removal of 5 bases from V and 2 bases from J, the junction contained 6 bases not matched to a gene. The CDR3 length is 14 residues. Per germline, CDR1 MNHEY and CDR2 SVGAGI. DNA of the CDR3: TGTGCCAGCAGTCCGAGCGGGGCCCCCTACGAGCAGTACTTC. Its protein is CASSPSGAPYEQYF.

The genes are TRBV4-1 and TRBJ1-6; 8 nucleotides line up with TRBD1. The CDR3 covers 15 residues. The ends lost 4 bases at V and 15 bases at J; junction bases unmatched: 14. Per germline, CDR1 MGHRA and CDR2 YSYEKL. This CDR3 is CASSPGGGAGTGLHF. The CDR3 DNA sequence: TGCGCCAGCAGCCCAGGTGGGGGGGCCGGGACAGGCCTCCACTTT.

V and J are TRBV6-1 and TRBJ1-3, with D unresolved. Germline V gene data show CDR1 as MNHNS and CDR2 as SASEGT. CDR3 length equals 15 residues. V lost 3 bases and J 0 bases, leaving 9 bases between the germline ends. The CDR3 loop is CASSEASFSGNTIYF. For the CDR3, the DNA is TGTGCCAGCAGTGAGGCCAGCTTCTCTGGAAACACCATATATTTT.

The rearrangement joins TRBV2 to TRBJ2-2; no clear D. V lost 7 bases and J 0 bases, leaving 9 bases between the germline ends. Germline V lookup: CDR1 SNHLY, CDR2 FYNNEI. The CDR3 contains 14 residues. CDR3 region: CASTRLTNTGELFF. Written as DNA, the CDR3 is TGTGCCAGCACCCGGTTGACGAACACCGGGGAGCTGTTTTTT.

This clone occurred once. The gene calls are TRBV19 and TRBJ2-1, with 11 bases matching TRBD2. The CDR3 spans 17 residues. With V trimmed by 4 bases and J by 3 bases, 8 bases remained unmatched. CDR1 is LNHDA, CDR2 SQIVND, per germline (reference sequence). The CDR3 sequence is CASSKPRLAGYYNEQFF. CDR3 DNA sequence: TGTGCCAGTAGTAAACCCAGACTAGCGGGATACTACAATGAGCAGTTCTTC.

The chain joins TRBV15 to TRBJ2-1; 13 bases agree with TRBD2. Germline-derived CDR1 and CDR2 are LNHNV and YYDKDF (reference sequence). This CDR3 is 15 amino acids long. V dropped 3 bases and J dropped 6; count of bases not matched to a gene: 2. CDR3 residues: CATSSGLAGVNEQFF. The CDR3 nucleotides read TGTGCCACCAGCAGCGGACTAGCGGGAGTCAATGAGCAGTTCTTC.

The V call is TRBV2, the J call TRBJ1-4; the D is unclear. The CDR3 runs 13 residues. The V end lost 8 bases, the J end lost 0 bases, and 7 bases lay between the germline ends. CDR1 is SNHLY, CDR2 FYNNEI, per germline. DNA for the CDR3: TGTGCCAGCCAAGGTGCAACTAATGAAAAACTGTTTTTT. It specifies CASQGATNEKLFF.

V and J are TRBV6-5 and TRBJ2-7, with D unclear. The CDR3 extends over 15 amino acids. Germline loops: CDR1 MNHEY, CDR2 SVGAGI. The V end lost 5 bases, the J end lost 4 bases, and 18 bases lay between the germline ends. CDR3 protein: CASSPDKKQAYEQYF. In DNA form, the CDR3 reads TGTGCCAGCAGTCCCGACAAGAAACAAGCGTACGAGCAGTACTTC.

The chain couples TRBV28 to TRBJ2-7, with TRBD2 matching over 10 bases. Germline values: CDR1 MDHEN, CDR2 SYDVKM. V was clipped by 4 bases and J by 6 bases; unmatched bases: 3. The CDR3 length is 13 residues. The CDR3: CASSSSGSTEQYF. The CDR3 DNA reads TGTGCCAGCAGTTCTAGCGGGAGTACCGAGCAGTACTTC.

The chain combines TRBV4-2 with TRBJ2-4; D possibly corresponds to TRBD1 (7 bases). V gave up 1 base and J gave up 2 bases, with 15 bases separating them. CDR1 and CDR2 (germline): LGHNA, YNFKEQ. The CDR3 sequence is 17 residues long. CDR3: CASSQGVRGASKNIQYF. The CDR3 coding sequence is TGTGCCAGCAGCCAAGGGGTCAGGGGGGCGTCCAAAAACATTCAGTACTTC.

This chain uses TRBV27 with TRBJ2-1; no clear D gene. The CDR3 is 11 residues long. Per germline, CDR1 MNHEY and CDR2 SMNVEV (reference sequence). V was trimmed by 7 bases and J by 4 bases, leaving 5 bases between them. The CDR3 DNA is TGTGCCAGCACCGAATACAATGAGCAGTTCTTC. Translating it yields CASTEYNEQFF.

This clone was picked up a small number of times. The V call is TRBV11-2, the J call TRBJ2-3; no clear D. Per the germline V gene, CDR1 is SGHAT and CDR2 is FQNNGV. V lost 1 base and J 0 bases, leaving 5 bases between the germline ends. There are 14 residues in the CDR3. Here the CDR3 DNA reads TGTGCCAGCAGCTTAGCCCCTAGCACAGATACGCAGTATTTT. It codes for CASSLAPSTDTQYF.

The chain joins TRBV5-1 to TRBJ2-1; TRBD2 is a possible D gene (6 bases). Looked up from germline, CDR1 is SGHRS and CDR2 is YFSETQ. V was clipped by 4 bases and J by 4 bases, with 15 bases between them. The CDR3 covers 15 residues. CDR3 region: CASSISSEVYNEQFF. CDR3 in DNA: TGCGCCAGCAGCATATCTAGCGAGGTATACAATGAGCAGTTCTTC.

This clone was counted once. The V and J genes are TRBV10-1 and TRBJ2-1, with 11 bases identical to TRBD2. V lost 4 bases, J lost 15 bases, and 11 bases stayed unmatched. The germline V gene encodes CDR1 WNHNN and CDR2 SYGVQD (reference sequence). This CDR3 has 14 amino acids. The DNA for the CDR3 is TGCGCCAGCAGTGCCACCGGGACTAGCGGAACGGGGTTCTTC. Amino acid sequence: CASSATGTSGTGFF.

This clone was found a few times. The genes are TRBV12-5 and TRBJ1-5; 11 nucleotides match TRBD1. Germline lookup yields CDR1 LGHNT and CDR2 FRNRAP. The CDR3 contains 13 residues. Unmatched junction bases numbered 0, after V lost 4 bases and J lost 7 bases. CDR3 nucleotides: TGTGCTAGTGGTTGGGACAGGGGGCAGCCCCAGCATTTT. Translation gives CASGWDRGQPQHF. Full variable domain (missing parts from reference TRBV12-5 and TRBJ1-5): DARVTQTPRHKVTEMGQEVTMRCQPILGHNTVFWYRQTMMQGLELLAYFRNRAPLDDSGMPKDRFSAEMPDATLATLKIQPSEPRDSAVYFCASGWDRGQPQHFGDGTRLSIL.